These 17 T cell receptor beta chains were sequenced from one sample in a study of T cells expressing NK-cell markers. TCRdb reprocessed the 5' RACE reads, with one entry per CDR3 protein and no DNA. The repertoire table contains under 500,000 distinct CDR3 sequences. The sequencing input was blood T cells: a sorted CD56 or NKG2C T cell subset, CD4+ or CD8+ T cells, or bulk PBMC T cells (not recorded which). All receptors come from a woman between 18 and 69 years old in good health.

The chain carries TRBV7-9 and TRBJ2-5; the D call from TCRdb, TRBD2, cannot be confirmed without DNA. The length of the CDR3 is 14 residues. Germline CDR1 SEHNR, CDR2 FQNEAQ (reference sequence). The CDR3 sequence is CASSSDIGPRDQYF.

The rearrangement joins TRBV12-3 or TRBV12-4 to TRBJ1-3. This CDR3 spans 12 amino acids. The CDR3 reads CASIPLKPTIYF.

The chain joins TRBV12-3 or TRBV12-4 to TRBJ1-4; checking the TCRdb D call of TRBD1 is not possible without DNA. The length of the CDR3 is 14 residues. The chain's CDR3 is CASSLRQGWEKLFF.

The chain uses TRBV6-5 and TRBJ2-5; TCRdb's D call, TRBD2, is unchecked because there is no DNA. CDR1 is MNHEY and CDR2 is SVGAGI in the germline V gene. CDR3 length equals 16 residues. CDR3 residues: CASSYAGTSGQETQYF.

The J gene is TRBJ1-2, the V gene TRBV29-1; TCRdb selects TRBD1, and the lack of DNA leaves this call unchecked. Germline V CDR1 and CDR2: SQVTM, ANQGSEA. This CDR3 is 13 amino acids long. The chain's CDR3 is CSVVQGPNYGYTF. The full variable domain, completed using reference TRBV29-1 and TRBJ1-2, is SAVISQKPSRDICQRGTSLTIQCQVDSQVTMMFWYRQQPGQSLTLIATANQGSEATYESGFVIDKFPISRPNLTFSTLTVSNMSPEDSSIYLCSVVQGPNYGYTFGSGTRLTVV.

V is TRBV24-1 and J is TRBJ1-5. This CDR3 comprises 12 residues. From germline, CDR1 is KGHDR and CDR2 SFDVKD. This CDR3 reads CATSSANQPQHF.

The rearrangement links TRBV4-1 to TRBJ1-5; TCRdb calls TRBD1, which cannot be checked without DNA. The CDR3 length is 15 residues. Germline CDR1 is MGHRA and CDR2 is YSYEKL. The CDR3 is CASSLTVGGNQPQHF.

The V call is TRBV4-3, the J call TRBJ2-2; TCRdb calls TRBD2, which cannot be checked without DNA. The CDR3 totals 18 residues. The V gene's germline CDR1 is LGHNA and CDR2 YSLEER. CDR3 loop: CASSPIGLAGGETGELFF.

V gene TRBV12-3 or TRBV12-4 combines with J gene TRBJ1-4. The CDR3 is 13 residues long. CDR3 region: CATGGGADEKLFF.

The CDR3 is CAIGRQGTDEQFF. The rearrangement joins TRBV10-3 to TRBJ2-1; the TRBD1 assignment by TCRdb is unverifiable without DNA. There are 13 residues in the CDR3. Germline CDR1 ENHRY, CDR2 SYGVKD.

The chain couples TRBV12-3 or TRBV12-4 to TRBJ1-4. The CDR3 sequence is 19 residues long. The CDR3 sequence is CASSLMGMGFNSTNEKLFF.

V usage is TRBV4-3 and J usage is TRBJ2-2. The CDR3 contains 12 residues. From germline, CDR1 is LGHNA and CDR2 YSLEER. The CDR3 loop is CASSQRAGELFF.

V gene TRBV4-3 combines with J gene TRBJ2-7; TCRdb lists TRBD1, though no DNA is available to test this call. This CDR3 has 13 residues. Germline CDR1 reads LGHNA; CDR2 reads YSLEER. CDR3 in amino acids: CASSLLGREEQYF.

The J gene is TRBJ2-1, the V gene TRBV20-1; TCRdb's D gene call, TRBD1, goes unchecked for lack of DNA. This CDR3 region has 16 residues. Germline V gene sequence: CDR1 DFQATT, CDR2 SNEGSKA (reference sequence). CDR3: CSAFSLEGEGTGEQFF.

The chain couples TRBV12-3 or TRBV12-4 to TRBJ2-7. The CDR3 contains 13 residues. The CDR3 here is CASSFRQAYEQYF.

The chain carries TRBV4-3 and TRBJ2-7; no DNA is available, so the TRBD1 call from TCRdb remains unchecked. Germline CDR1 reads LGHNA; CDR2 reads YSLEER. This CDR3 is built from 13 residues. The CDR3 reads CASSRSQGYEQYF.

The rearrangement uses TRBV20-1 and TRBJ2-7; TCRdb calls TRBD1, which cannot be checked without DNA. The length of the CDR3 is 13 residues. Looked up from germline, CDR1 is DFQATT and CDR2 is SNEGSKA (reference sequence). The CDR3: CSANYRGVREQYF.